A selection of T cell receptor beta chains follows, all from one sample in a study of T cells in Graves' hyperthyroidism and ophthalmopathy. Via MiXCR, TCRdb re-called the multiplex PCR reads, giving one row per CDR3 protein. Of approximately 610,000 distinct CDR3 sequences listed, roughly a sixth are singletons. Sequencing used blood. Source of these receptors: a young woman with Graves' hyperthyroidism. CDR3s include the opening cysteine and the closing phenylalanine or tryptophan. D genes are given only for firm matches. Expanded clones are given a class, and other clones once, few, many or no size at all.

>.|.|TRBJ2-7|TRBV9
TGTGCCAGCAGCGTAGACACCCCCTACGAGCAGTACTTC
CASSVDTPYEQYF
>few|.|TRBJ1-1|TRBV27
TGTGCCAGCAGTACGGGACGGAGGAGGACTGAAGCTTTCTTT
CASSTGRRRTEAFF
>.|TRBD2|TRBJ2-1|TRBV20-1
TGCAGTGCTAGAAAACTAGCGGGAGGCTACAATGAGCAGTTCTTC
CSARKLAGGYNEQFF
>few|.|TRBJ1-1|TRBV20-1
TGCAGTGCTTGGGGGCAGGGATTGGGGACTGAAGCTTTCTTT
CSAWGQGLGTEAFF
>many|TRBD1|TRBJ2-5|TRBV24-1
TGTGCCACCAGTAAAACAGGGGGGCAAGAGACCCAGTACTTC
CATSKTGGQETQYF
>few|.|TRBJ2-3|TRBV20-1
TGCAGTGCCCAATCGGGGAAAAGGACAGATACGCAGTATTTT
CSAQSGKRTDTQYF
>.|TRBD2|TRBJ2-7|TRBV20-1
TGCAGTGCTAGTGTCCTAGCGGGAGCCTACGAGCAGTACTTC
CSASVLAGAYEQYF
>many|.|TRBJ1-1|TRBV4-1
TGCGCCAGCAGCCAAGAAACCGCCCTGAACACTGAAGCTTTCTTT
CASSQETALNTEAFF
>.|.|TRBJ2-1|TRBV7-3
TGTGCCAGCGGCTCTGGGCCATACAATGAGCAGTTCTTC
CASGSGPYNEQFF
>many|.|TRBJ1-2|TRBV7-8
TGTGCCAGCAGCTTAGAATCACCCGGATATGGCTATGGCTACACCTTC
CASSLESPGYGYGYTF
>many|.|TRBJ1-2|TRBV2
TGTGCCAGCAGTCGCCGGTGGACGGAGGTTACTAACTATGGCTACACCTTC
CASSRRWTEVTNYGYTF
>many|.|TRBJ1-2|TRBV29-1
TGCAGCGTTACCAGCTCTTCTAACTATGGCTACACCTTC
CSVTSSSNYGYTF
>.|.|TRBJ2-7|TRBV27
TGTGCCAGCAGTCCCTTAATGAGGGGGAACTTCCACGAGCAGTACTTC
CASSPLMRGNFHEQYF
>many|TRBD2|TRBJ2-3|TRBV7-3
TGTGCCAGCAGCCCGACTAGCGGGGGGGCAGATACGCAGTATTTT
CASSPTSGGADTQYF